The rows below give T cell receptor beta chains drawn from one sample of a study of a mutant IDH1 vaccine in newly diagnosed glioma. Sequencing used immunoSEQ multiplex PCR; TCRdb keeps in-frame clones, though not all of them. The sample contains 30,000 to 35,000 clones, about nine tenths of which appear only once. Which antigens these TCRs recognize remains unknown. The input for sequencing was PBMCs, taken from a glioma patient whose treatment included an IDH1 peptide vaccine. All receptors derive from a man aged 35 to 55 with glioma. The CDR3 runs from the conserved cysteine through the conserved F or W. The D gene is left open where the match is weak. Clone size appears in some rows only: once, few, many, or a class for an expanded clone.

CDR3nt: TGTGCCAGCAGCCCGAACTCCGGGAGCCAAGAGACCCAGTACTTC
CDR3aa: CASSPNSGSQETQYF
v_gene: TRBV11-2
abundance: .
d_gene: .
j_gene: TRBJ2-5

CDR3nt: TGTGCCAGCAGTTTACAGGTTTACACTGAAGCTTTCTTT
CDR3aa: CASSLQVYTEAFF
v_gene: TRBV6-5
abundance: .
d_gene: .
j_gene: TRBJ1-1

CDR3nt: TGTGCCAGCAGTCCCAACTTGGGACAAGTCTATGGCTACACCTTC
CDR3aa: CASSPNLGQVYGYTF
v_gene: TRBV14
abundance: .
d_gene: .
j_gene: TRBJ1-2

CDR3nt: TGTGCCAGTAGTCCAAGCATGGGTCCTGGCTACGAGCAGTACTTC
CDR3aa: CASSPSMGPGYEQYF
v_gene: TRBV19
abundance: .
d_gene: .
j_gene: TRBJ2-7

CDR3nt: TGCAGTGCGGGGATGAACACTGAAGCTTTCTTT
CDR3aa: CSAGMNTEAFF
v_gene: TRBV20-1
abundance: .
d_gene: .
j_gene: TRBJ1-1

CDR3nt: TGTGCCATCACAAACCCAGGGGACAGCTCGCTCTCTGGAAACACCATATATTTT
CDR3aa: CAITNPGDSSLSGNTIYF
v_gene: TRBV10-3
abundance: .
d_gene: TRBD1
j_gene: TRBJ1-3

CDR3nt: TGTGCCAGTAGTCCGAGACAGGGAGTGATCTACGAGCAGTACTTC
CDR3aa: CASSPRQGVIYEQYF
v_gene: TRBV19
abundance: .
d_gene: TRBD1
j_gene: TRBJ2-7

CDR3nt: TGTGCCAGCAGCCCGGGACTTGCCTACGAGCAGTACTTC
CDR3aa: CASSPGLAYEQYF
v_gene: TRBV5-6
abundance: .
d_gene: .
j_gene: TRBJ2-7

CDR3nt: TGTGCCAGCAGTTTCCAGATATCAAGGGGTGCTGGGGCCAACGTCCTGACTTTC
CDR3aa: CASSFQISRGAGANVLTF
v_gene: TRBV28
abundance: .
d_gene: .
j_gene: TRBJ2-6

CDR3nt: TGTGCCAGCAGCTCGCTGGGCCTCATCCAGGGTTCACCCCTCCACTTT
CDR3aa: CASSSLGLIQGSPLHF
v_gene: TRBV5-6
abundance: .
d_gene: .
j_gene: TRBJ1-6

CDR3nt: TGTGCCAGCAGCTTAGGGGGGATCTACAATGAGCAGTTCTTC
CDR3aa: CASSLGGIYNEQFF
v_gene: TRBV7-9
abundance: .
d_gene: .
j_gene: TRBJ2-1

CDR3nt: TGTGCCACCAGCAGAGAAACGGCCCTTAGGACAGATACGCAGTATTTT
CDR3aa: CATSRETALRTDTQYF
v_gene: TRBV15
abundance: .
d_gene: .
j_gene: TRBJ2-3

CDR3nt: TGCGCCAGCAGCTTGGCCGGACTGGGAGAACCCCTCCACTTT
CDR3aa: CASSLAGLGEPLHF
v_gene: TRBV5-1
abundance: .
d_gene: .
j_gene: TRBJ1-6

CDR3nt: TGTGCCACCAGCGGCGTAGCGGGCAAGTTAGGAGAGACCCAGTACTTC
CDR3aa: CATSGVAGKLGETQYF
v_gene: TRBV15
abundance: .
d_gene: TRBD2
j_gene: TRBJ2-5

CDR3nt: TGTGCCAGCAGTGACCGGGGCAGGGGCGGTGACTATGGCTACACCTTC
CDR3aa: CASSDRGRGGDYGYTF
v_gene: TRBV6-4
abundance: .
d_gene: .
j_gene: TRBJ1-2

CDR3nt: TGTGCCAGCAGCCGGATTCAGGGGGACAATCAGCCCCAGCATTTT
CDR3aa: CASSRIQGDNQPQHF
v_gene: TRBV7-2
abundance: .
d_gene: TRBD1
j_gene: TRBJ1-5

CDR3nt: TGTGCCAGCAGCTTCAGGGTCGCCAGCGGGGAGCTGTTTTTT
CDR3aa: CASSFRVASGELFF
v_gene: TRBV11-1
abundance: .
d_gene: .
j_gene: TRBJ2-2

CDR3nt: TGTGCCAGCAGCTTAAGGCTTCAATTAAGGTACCAAGAGACCCAGTACTTC
CDR3aa: CASSLRLQLRYQETQYF
v_gene: TRBV7-8
abundance: .
d_gene: .
j_gene: TRBJ2-5

CDR3nt: TGTGCCAGCAGCGTGACCCGGGACAGACCGTCTACCGAGCAGTACTTC
CDR3aa: CASSVTRDRPSTEQYF
v_gene: TRBV21-1
abundance: .
d_gene: .
j_gene: TRBJ2-7

CDR3nt: TGTGCCAGCAGCTTACCCCCTCATGAAAAACTGTTTTTT
CDR3aa: CASSLPPHEKLFF
v_gene: TRBV7-6
abundance: once
d_gene: .
j_gene: TRBJ1-4

CDR3nt: TGTGCCAGCAGTTTATACAGGGGGCTGGGACAGCCCCAGCATTTT
CDR3aa: CASSLYRGLGQPQHF
v_gene: TRBV28
abundance: .
d_gene: TRBD1
j_gene: TRBJ1-5

CDR3nt: TGTGCCAGTAGTATAGGGGCGAGGCAGCCCCAGCATTTT
CDR3aa: CASSIGARQPQHF
v_gene: TRBV19
abundance: few
d_gene: .
j_gene: TRBJ1-5

CDR3nt: TGTGCCAGTAGTTTTAGGACAGGGACCACTGAAGCTTTCTTT
CDR3aa: CASSFRTGTTEAFF
v_gene: TRBV19
abundance: .
d_gene: TRBD1
j_gene: TRBJ1-1

CDR3nt: TGTGCCATCAGTGAGGACGTTATGTACAATGAGCAGTTCTTC
CDR3aa: CAISEDVMYNEQFF
v_gene: TRBV10-3
abundance: once
d_gene: .
j_gene: TRBJ2-1

CDR3nt: TGTGCCAGCAGTGATGGGACAGGGCGAAACACCATATATTTT
CDR3aa: CASSDGTGRNTIYF
v_gene: TRBV6-1
abundance: .
d_gene: TRBD1
j_gene: TRBJ1-3

CDR3nt: TGTGCCAGCAGCCACCGGGTGGGAGAGACCCAGTACTTC
CDR3aa: CASSHRVGETQYF
v_gene: TRBV14
abundance: .
d_gene: .
j_gene: TRBJ2-5

CDR3nt: TGTGCCAGCAGTGTTTTTGGGACTCGCTATGGCTACACCTTC
CDR3aa: CASSVFGTRYGYTF
v_gene: TRBV2
abundance: .
d_gene: .
j_gene: TRBJ1-2

CDR3nt: TGTGCCAGCAGCTTGACACCTAGCTCCTATAATTCACCCCTCCACTTT
CDR3aa: CASSLTPSSYNSPLHF
v_gene: TRBV5-5
abundance: .
d_gene: .
j_gene: TRBJ1-6

CDR3nt: TGTGCCAGCAGCTTGGGCGCTAGAGACAATGAGCAGTTCTTC
CDR3aa: CASSLGARDNEQFF
v_gene: TRBV5-4
abundance: once
d_gene: .
j_gene: TRBJ2-1

CDR3nt: TGCGCCAGCAGTAGGCTAGCGGACTACAATGAGCAGTTCTTC
CDR3aa: CASSRLADYNEQFF
v_gene: TRBV4-3
abundance: .
d_gene: TRBD2
j_gene: TRBJ2-1

CDR3nt: TGCGCCAGCAGCGCGGGACTAGCGGGGGGACGCACAGATACGCAGTATTTT
CDR3aa: CASSAGLAGGRTDTQYF
v_gene: TRBV5-1
abundance: few
d_gene: TRBD2
j_gene: TRBJ2-3

CDR3nt: TGTGCCAGCAGGAACGCCGGGACACTCAGGCACTATGGCTACACCTTC
CDR3aa: CASRNAGTLRHYGYTF
v_gene: TRBV28
abundance: .
d_gene: .
j_gene: TRBJ1-2

CDR3nt: TGTGCCAGCAGCCCCTGGGTCGGTTCCGGGAAACTGTTTTTT
CDR3aa: CASSPWVGSGKLFF
v_gene: TRBV7-2
abundance: .
d_gene: .
j_gene: TRBJ1-4

CDR3nt: TGTGCCAGTAGTATGATAGATGGTAGCAATCAGCCCCAGCATTTT
CDR3aa: CASSMIDGSNQPQHF
v_gene: TRBV19
abundance: .
d_gene: .
j_gene: TRBJ1-5

CDR3nt: TGTGCCAGCAGCTCCGGGTGGACAGATACGCAGTATTTT
CDR3aa: CASSSGWTDTQYF
v_gene: TRBV11-3
abundance: .
d_gene: .
j_gene: TRBJ2-3

CDR3nt: TGTGCCATCAGTGAAGGGGGCCCCGGACAGGGAGGACAGCCCCAGCATTTT
CDR3aa: CAISEGGPGQGGQPQHF
v_gene: TRBV10-3
abundance: .
d_gene: TRBD1
j_gene: TRBJ1-5

CDR3nt: TGTGCCAGCAGCCTTCACAGGGGTAATGAAAAACTGTTTTTT
CDR3aa: CASSLHRGNEKLFF
v_gene: TRBV7-9
abundance: .
d_gene: TRBD1
j_gene: TRBJ1-4

CDR3nt: TGTGCCAGCAGCTTTCATAGCACGAACACTGAAGCTTTCTTT
CDR3aa: CASSFHSTNTEAFF
v_gene: TRBV11-1
abundance: .
d_gene: .
j_gene: TRBJ1-1

CDR3nt: TGTGCCAGCAGCTCCCATTGGGGGGCCGGGGCCAACGTCCTGACTTTC
CDR3aa: CASSSHWGAGANVLTF
v_gene: TRBV11-2
abundance: .
d_gene: .
j_gene: TRBJ2-6

CDR3nt: TGTGCCAGCAGCTTCCAGGGGGCTCAGCCCCAGCATTTT
CDR3aa: CASSFQGAQPQHF
v_gene: TRBV5-5
abundance: .
d_gene: TRBD1
j_gene: TRBJ1-5

CDR3nt: TGTGCCGCCTCGGGGCAGGGAACCTATGGCTACACCTTC
CDR3aa: CAASGQGTYGYTF
v_gene: TRBV2
abundance: .
d_gene: .
j_gene: TRBJ1-2

CDR3nt: TGCGCCAGCGAAACCCAAGCGACAGGGGCCCATCCCTACGAGCAGTACTTC
CDR3aa: CASETQATGAHPYEQYF
v_gene: TRBV5-1
abundance: .
d_gene: TRBD1
j_gene: TRBJ2-7

CDR3nt: TGTGCCAGCAGCCCGTGGACCGCCCTTAAGGAAGGATACACCTTC
CDR3aa: CASSPWTALKEGYTF
v_gene: TRBV5-5
abundance: .
d_gene: .
j_gene: TRBJ1-2

CDR3nt: TGCGCCAGCAGGGCAGGGGGACTAGCGTTAAGCGAGCAGTACTTC
CDR3aa: CASRAGGLALSEQYF
v_gene: TRBV10-2
abundance: .
d_gene: TRBD2
j_gene: TRBJ2-7

CDR3nt: TGTGCCAGCAGCCGGGACAGGGAGTCGCCCCAGCATTTT
CDR3aa: CASSRDRESPQHF
v_gene: TRBV11-2
abundance: .
d_gene: TRBD1
j_gene: TRBJ1-5

CDR3nt: TGCGCCAGCAGCCAAGGATCAGCGGGGGGCGAGACCCAGTACTTC
CDR3aa: CASSQGSAGGETQYF
v_gene: TRBV4-3
abundance: once
d_gene: TRBD2
j_gene: TRBJ2-5

CDR3nt: TGTGCCAGCAGCCAAGATAACAGGATCGTCCTAGCCGACGCTTTCTTT
CDR3aa: CASSQDNRIVLADAFF
v_gene: TRBV14
abundance: .
d_gene: .
j_gene: TRBJ1-1

CDR3nt: TGTGCCAGCAGCTTCGGCGGGAACACTGAAGCTTTCTTT
CDR3aa: CASSFGGNTEAFF
v_gene: TRBV5-6
abundance: .
d_gene: .
j_gene: TRBJ1-1

CDR3nt: TGTGCCAGCAGTGTGCCGGGGATTGGCACTGAAGCTTTCTTT
CDR3aa: CASSVPGIGTEAFF
v_gene: TRBV2
abundance: .
d_gene: .
j_gene: TRBJ1-1

CDR3nt: TGTGCCAGCAGTTACTCGAAGGCGGGGGGGGCCTACGAGCAGTACTTC
CDR3aa: CASSYSKAGGAYEQYF
v_gene: TRBV6-5
abundance: .
d_gene: TRBD2
j_gene: TRBJ2-7

CDR3nt: TGTGCCAGCAACAAGGACAGGGGAAATCAGCCCCAGCATTTT
CDR3aa: CASNKDRGNQPQHF
v_gene: TRBV2
abundance: .
d_gene: TRBD1
j_gene: TRBJ1-5

CDR3nt: TGTGCCAGCAGCTTAGATCTCTGGACTAGCGGGAGGTCTGGGGAGCTGTTTTTT
CDR3aa: CASSLDLWTSGRSGELFF
v_gene: TRBV7-8
abundance: few
d_gene: TRBD2
j_gene: TRBJ2-2

CDR3nt: TGCGCCAGCAGCTTGGGACAGCAGAGCTCCTACGAGCAGTACTTC
CDR3aa: CASSLGQQSSYEQYF
v_gene: TRBV5-1
abundance: .
d_gene: .
j_gene: TRBJ2-7

CDR3nt: TGTGCCAGCAGCTTAGCGACGGCAAAGGGAGGCTACACCTTC
CDR3aa: CASSLATAKGGYTF
v_gene: TRBV7-9
abundance: .
d_gene: .
j_gene: TRBJ1-2